A single sample gave rise to the 23 T cell receptor beta chains below, sequenced in a study of T cell clones after liver transplantation. Profiling relied on immunoSEQ multiplex PCR, and the TCRdb table lists in-frame clones only, not all of them. The repertoire consists of some 110,000 clones, with 90% occurring once and the leading ten covering roughly 0.83%. The sample consisted of CD4+ T cells from blood, taken 12 months after liver transplant. These receptors all come from a human patient who received a liver transplant. Part of the T cell pool may stem from the graft donor.

The chain carries TRBV6-4 and TRBJ2-3; D may be TRBD1 (7 bases). Trimming pared 2 bases from V and 4 bases from J, leaving 13 bases between. Germline V lookup: CDR1 MRHNA, CDR2 SNTAGT. This CDR3 is 15 amino acids long. CDR3 sequence reads: CASSDGAGGSDTQYF. The CDR3 region has the DNA TGTGCCAGCAGTGACGGGGCAGGGGGGTCAGATACGCAGTATTTT.

V usage is TRBV10-3 and J usage is TRBJ1-5; 10 positions agree with TRBD1. This CDR3 spans 14 amino acids. Germline V gene sequence: CDR1 ENHRY, CDR2 SYGVKD. The V and J ends lost 5 bases and 8 bases, in that order; junction bases with no gene match: 6. Here the CDR3 reads CAISSDRGFEPQHF. CDR3 in DNA: TGTGCCATCAGTTCGGACAGGGGGTTTGAGCCCCAGCATTTT.

The gene calls are TRBV7-9 and TRBJ1-2, with 7 bases matching TRBD1. This CDR3 spans 17 amino acids. Unmatched junction bases numbered 12, after V lost 1 base and J lost 4 bases. The germline V gene encodes CDR1 SEHNR and CDR2 FQNEAQ (reference sequence). The chain's CDR3 is CASSLDGRGGFGYGYTF. CDR3 DNA: TGTGCCAGCAGCTTAGACGGTAGAGGGGGCTTCGGCTATGGCTACACCTTC. Using reference TRBV7-9 and TRBJ1-2 for the parts outside the CDR3, the full variable domain is DTGVSQNPRHKITKRGQNVTFRCDPISEHNRLYWYRQTLGQGPEFLTYFQNEAQLEKSRLLSDRFSAERPKGSFSTLEIQRTEQGDSAMYLCASSLDGRGGFGYGYTFGSGTRLTVV.

A single count supports this clone. The chain carries TRBV30 and TRBJ2-5, with D perhaps being TRBD1 or TRBD2 (5 bases each). V was clipped by 0 bases and J by 5 bases, with 22 bases between them. Germline V CDR1 and CDR2: GTSNPN, SVGIG (reference sequence). The CDR3 has 17 residues. The CDR3 spells CAWSVLPGPTNGETQYF. The CDR3 nucleotides read TGTGCCTGGAGTGTACTTCCGGGACCCACTAACGGGGAGACCCAGTACTTC.

This chain connects TRBV5-1 to TRBJ2-2, with 13 bases lining up with TRBD2. V lost 3 bases and J lost 6; bases outside the gene matches: 8. The CDR3 contains 17 residues. Germline CDR1 and CDR2: SGHRS and YFSETQ. Here the CDR3 DNA reads TGCGCCAGCAGCTCTGGACTAGCGGGAGCTAAGGCCGGGGAGCTGTTTTTT. Protein: CASSSGLAGAKAGELFF.

The chain carries TRBV10-2 and TRBJ2-7; 12 nucleotides agree with TRBD2. This CDR3 has 15 residues. In germline, CDR1 is WSHSY, CDR2 SAAADI. Trimming took 5 bases from V and 3 from J; bases not matched to a gene: 5. CDR3 DNA: TGCGCCAGCAGTCTATCGACTAGCGGGAGCTACGAGCAGTACTTC. It translates to CASSLSTSGSYEQYF.

The J gene is TRBJ1-1, the V gene TRBV13, with 7 nucleotides matching TRBD1. The ends lost 1 base at V and 4 bases at J; junction bases unmatched: 3. This CDR3 has 14 residues. Germline CDR1 PRHDT, CDR2 FYEKMQ (reference sequence). The CDR3 loop is CASSLEGAPTEAFF. CDR3 nucleotides: TGTGCCAGCAGCTTAGAGGGGGCGCCCACTGAAGCTTTCTTT.

The chain has TRBV5-1 and TRBJ2-7; D may be TRBD1 (6 bases). The CDR3 loop spans 14 amino acids. Looked up from germline, CDR1 is SGHRS and CDR2 is YFSETQ. V was trimmed by 4 bases and J by 2 bases, leaving 13 bases between them. The CDR3 sequence: CASSPRDKTYEQYF. CDR3 nucleotides: TGCGCCAGCAGCCCCCGGGACAAAACCTACGAGCAGTACTTC.

The chain carries TRBV7-2 and TRBJ2-1; TRBD2 matches at 10 bases. The CDR3 is 17 residues long. Germline CDR1 reads SGHTA; CDR2 reads FQGNSA. J was trimmed by 9 bases and V by 0 bases; bases with no gene match: 11. The CDR3 DNA follows: TGTGCCAGCAGCTTAGCGGGTCTAGCGGGAGTCATGGGTGAGCAGTTCTTC. It yields the protein CASSLAGLAGVMGEQFF.

The chain is built from TRBV11-1 and TRBJ2-3; no clear D. This CDR3 has 16 amino acids. Germline assignment: CDR1 SGHAT and CDR2 FQDESV (reference sequence). V was clipped by 2 bases and J by 1 base, with 13 bases between them. CDR3 loop: CASSLRASGGTDTQYF. The CDR3 coding sequence is TGTGCCAGCAGCTTAAGGGCCTCAGGCGGCACAGATACGCAGTATTTT.

A single count supports this clone. The rearrangement joins TRBV19 to TRBJ2-5; no clear D. The CDR3 is 13 residues long. Germline assignment: CDR1 LNHDA and CDR2 SQIVND (reference sequence). V dropped 5 bases and J dropped 3 bases, with 10 bases sitting between them. The CDR3 loop is CASSLVTKETQYF. The DNA of the CDR3 is TGTGCCAGTAGTCTGGTTACCAAAGAGACCCAGTACTTC.

The CDR3 loop is CASSSQGNQPQHF. The CDR3 nucleotides read TGTGCCAGCTCCAGCCAGGGAAACCAGCCCCAGCATTTT. This rearrangement joins TRBV18 to TRBJ1-5, with D possibly matching TRBD1 (5 bases). The CDR3 extends over 13 amino acids. The ends were cut back, 6 bases at V and 7 bases at J, with 13 bases in the middle. CDR1 KGHSH and CDR2 LQKENI come from the germline V gene.

V usage is TRBV6-6 and J usage is TRBJ1-1, with D possibly matching TRBD1 (5 bases). Germline-derived CDR1 and CDR2 are MNHNY and SVGAGI (reference sequence). Between the trimmed V and J ends, which lost 5 bases and 3 bases, there was a span of 13 bases. CDR3 size: 14 residues. The CDR3 DNA reads as TGTGCCAGCAGTAACCAGGGAGGGGACACTGAAGCTTTCTTT. Translation gives CASSNQGGDTEAFF.

The chain recombines TRBV18 with TRBJ2-5; D is uncertain. The CDR3 extends over 11 amino acids. The germline V and J ends were trimmed by 8 bases and 5 bases, with 9 bases remaining between them. CDR1 and CDR2 from the germline V gene are KGHSH and LQKENI. CDR3 nucleotide sequence: TGTGCCAGCCGTGCCTCTGAGACCCAGTACTTC. Translation gives CASRASETQYF.

The chain couples TRBV7-9 to TRBJ1-1; no reliable D call. This CDR3 has 14 residues. Germline values: CDR1 SEHNR, CDR2 FQNEAQ (reference sequence). Trimming left V 2 bases short and J 3 bases short, with 10 bases between. CDR3 DNA: TGTGCCAGCAGCTTAACGGGCGGGGACACTGAAGCTTTCTTT. It encodes CASSLTGGDTEAFF.

V usage is TRBV27 and J usage is TRBJ2-7; no definite D call. CDR3 length: 13 residues. From germline, CDR1 is MNHEY and CDR2 SMNVEV (reference sequence). The V end lost 3 bases, the J end lost 0 bases, and 6 bases lay between the germline ends. Here the CDR3 reads CASSLGNSYEQYF. In DNA, the CDR3 is TGTGCCAGCAGTTTGGGTAACTCCTACGAGCAGTACTTC.

V gene TRBV9 combines with J gene TRBJ2-1; D gene unclear. Germline CDR1 is SGDLS and CDR2 is YYNGEE. This CDR3 comprises 14 residues. Trimming cost V 5 bases and J 10 bases, with 19 bases left between them. In nucleotides, the CDR3 is TGTGCCAGCAGTCCTCAAAGTGGATCGGACGAGCAGTTCTTC. This sequence encodes CASSPQSGSDEQFF.

This clone was counted a few times. The junction shows a germline mismatch at one end, possibly a read error. The chain uses TRBV6-6 and TRBJ2-5; 7 nucleotides agree with TRBD2. This CDR3 is built from 15 residues. CDR1 is MNHNY, CDR2 SVGAGI, per germline (reference sequence). The CDR3 DNA reads as TGTGCCAGCAGTAACTCCCGGACTAGCCAAGAGACCCAGTACTTC. Translated: CASSNSRTSQETQYF.

CDR3 coding DNA: TGTGCCAGCAGTTCTGGACTGGCGAGCAATGAGCAGTTCTTC. Protein product: CASSSGLASNEQFF. The rearrangement uses TRBV5-4 and TRBJ2-1; maybe TRBD2 (5 bases). V was cut by 5 bases and J by 6 bases, with 15 bases left in between. The CDR3 extends over 14 amino acids. Germline CDR1 reads SGHNT; CDR2 reads YYREEE (reference sequence). Together with reference TRBV5-4 and TRBJ2-1, the CDR3 gives the full variable domain: ETGVTQSPTHLIKTRGQQVTLRCSSQSGHNTVSWYQQALGQGPQFIFQYYREEENGRGNFPPRFSGLQFPNYSSELNVNALELDDSALYLCASSSGLASNEQFFGPGTRLTVL.

The chain uses TRBV29-1 and TRBJ2-3; D call uncertain. Per the germline V gene, CDR1 is SQVTM and CDR2 is ANQGSEA. V was pared by 4 bases and J by 2 bases, with 10 bases between. The CDR3 contains 13 residues. This CDR3 reads CSVVAENTDTQYF. CDR3 DNA: TGCAGCGTTGTGGCGGAAAACACAGATACGCAGTATTTT.

The gene calls are TRBV2 and TRBJ2-2; 7 nucleotides line up with TRBD2. Germline V gene data show CDR1 as SNHLY and CDR2 as FYNNEI. The V gene end was trimmed by 4 bases and the J gene end by 3 bases; junction bases not matched to a gene: 2. The CDR3 runs to 14 residues. CDR3 sequence reads: CASSVGRDTGELFF. CDR3 in DNA: TGTGCCAGCAGTGTTGGGAGGGACACCGGGGAGCTGTTTTTT.

The V and J genes are TRBV29-1 and TRBJ2-7; the D is unclear. The CDR3 sequence is 13 residues long. The V and J ends lost 7 bases and 3 bases respectively, with 16 bases between them. Per germline, CDR1 SQVTM and CDR2 ANQGSEA. DNA of the CDR3: TGCAGCGCCGGGTATGGATCCGACTACGAGCAGTACTTC. This codes for CSAGYGSDYEQYF.

The gene calls are TRBV7-2 and TRBJ1-3; D is unresolved. CDR3 length: 15 residues. V shed 3 bases and J shed 2 bases, with 11 bases lying between them. CDR1 and CDR2 (germline): SGHTA, FQGNSA. Here the CDR3 DNA reads TGTGCCAGCAGCTTCTGGCCAGATGCTGGAAACACCATATATTTT. Translation: CASSFWPDAGNTIYF.